The clone carrying this T cell receptor (beta chain) was seen a handful of times. Antigen specificity is unknown. In making diagnoses, clinical symptoms, serum thyroxine and TRAb, thyroid ultrasound and orbital computed tomography were all used. This record belongs to a study of T cells in Graves' hyperthyroidism and ophthalmopathy. About the research overall: Prior to any treatment, at the point of initial diagnosis, peripheral blood was collected. General study points: Before onset, by a median of around 6.4 months, the model predicted ophthalmopathy. Within blood appeared most thyroid clonotypes that had expanded above 0.001.

Amplification targeted TCR beta CDR3 regions from RNA transcripts. HTBI primers were employed in a first-round RT-PCR of the TCR CDR3. TCRdb reprocessed the multiplex PCR reads via MiXCR and lists one record per CDR3 protein. The data contain under 650,000 distinct CDR3 sequences, 15% to 20% of them seen just once; the ten biggest clones take up 3% to 4.5%. Germline-derived CDR1 and CDR2 are SNHLY and FYNNEI. The CDR3 totals 16 residues. Trimming at V came to 2 bases and at J to 2 bases, leaving 9 bases not matched to a gene. Sequencing input: blood. The rearrangement links TRBV2 to TRBJ2-7; 7 nucleotides line up with TRBD2. This TCR derives from a woman in her twenties or thirties with Graves' hyperthyroidism. The DNA of the CDR3 is TGTGCCAGCAGTGAAACTTGGGGAGGGTCTCCCTACGAGCAGTACTTC. Its translation: CASSETWGGSPYEQYF.